Each of the 17 T cell receptor beta chains below was sequenced from the same sample in a study of graft-versus-host responses after intestinal transplantation. Repertoires were generated with immunoSEQ multiplex PCR, while TCRdb's copy carries only in-frame clones and drops some. The sample holds 60,000 to 65,000 clones, more than 90% seen once. Their antigens are not known. The sample was unstimulated CD8+ T cells sorted from spleen or lymph node cells, taken before transplant. The receptors stem from a human donor who was the organ donor for an intestinal transplant.

The chain joins TRBV28 to TRBJ1-6; tentatively, D is TRBD1 (6 bases). Per germline, CDR1 MDHEN and CDR2 SYDVKM. Trimming took 6 bases from V and 7 from J, leaving 13 bases between them. CDR3 length equals 14 residues. In DNA form, the CDR3 reads TGTGCCAGCAGCCAAACAGGGACCAATTCACCCCTCCACTTT. Encoded protein: CASSQTGTNSPLHF.

The V call is TRBV28, the J call TRBJ2-3; 7 nucleotides align to TRBD1. Germline V gene sequence: CDR1 MDHEN, CDR2 SYDVKM. V lost 1 base, J lost 2 bases, and 9 bases stayed unmatched. CDR3 length: 17 amino acids. The CDR3 nucleotides read TGTGCCAGCAGTTTATTTACAGGGGCCCCCTCCACAGATACGCAGTATTTT. Protein: CASSLFTGAPSTDTQYF.

The chain combines TRBV9 with TRBJ2-1; 7 bases are a match to TRBD2. The CDR3 is made up of 15 amino acids. The V gene end was trimmed by 0 bases and the J gene end by 3 bases; junction bases not matched to a gene: 3. Per germline, CDR1 SGDLS and CDR2 YYNGEE. CDR3: CASSVDGRNYNEQFF. The CDR3 region has the DNA TGTGCCAGCAGCGTAGACGGGAGGAACTACAATGAGCAGTTCTTC.

V and J are TRBV13 and TRBJ2-3; 12 bases map to TRBD2. In germline, CDR1 is PRHDT, CDR2 FYEKMQ (reference sequence). The CDR3 spans 17 residues. V gave up 0 bases and J gave up 3 bases; unmatched junction bases: 4. The CDR3 loop is CASSLGTSGSGTDTQYF. CDR3 coding DNA: TGTGCCAGCAGCTTAGGGACTAGCGGGAGTGGTACAGATACGCAGTATTTT.

The chain has TRBV7-6 and TRBJ2-7; tentative D call: TRBD2 (6 bases). The CDR3 sequence is 13 residues long. The V gene's germline CDR1 is SGHVS and CDR2 FNYEAQ. Deletions cut 5 bases from V and 5 bases from J, with 13 bases between. CDR3 sequence reads: CASSRTLAHEQYF. DNA for the CDR3: TGTGCCAGCAGCCGTACACTAGCCCACGAGCAGTACTTC.

The chain is built from TRBV9 and TRBJ2-1, with TRBD2 identical over 7 bases. The ends lost 0 bases at V and 9 bases at J; junction bases unmatched: 9. CDR1 is SGDLS and CDR2 is YYNGEE in the germline V gene. This CDR3 comprises 15 residues. The chain's CDR3 is CASSVGWTRSCEQFF. The CDR3 bases are TGTGCCAGCAGCGTAGGTTGGACTAGATCATGTGAGCAGTTCTTC.

This clone was detected once. For the CDR3, the DNA is TGTGCCTCCACTACCGGGACTGCCTACGAGCAGTACTTC. It codes for CASTTGTAYEQYF. The chain couples TRBV2 to TRBJ2-7; possible D gene TRBD2, 6 bases. The V end lost 11 bases, the J end lost 2 bases, and 16 bases lay between the germline ends. Germline lookup yields CDR1 SNHLY and CDR2 FYNNEI. This CDR3 is 13 amino acids long.

The chain joins TRBV27 to TRBJ2-3; TRBD2 might be the D (6 bases). CDR1 and CDR2 (germline): MNHEY, SMNVEV (reference sequence). V gave up 7 bases and J gave up 2 bases, with 13 bases separating them. The CDR3 is made up of 14 amino acids. CDR3 protein: CASTLSGDTDTQYF. The CDR3 coding sequence is TGTGCCAGCACCCTTTCGGGGGACACAGATACGCAGTATTTT.

The CDR3 sequence: CASSRLGARSTDTQYF. The DNA of the CDR3 is TGTGCCAGCTCACGATTAGGGGCTAGGAGCACAGATACGCAGTATTTT. This chain joins TRBV18 and TRBJ2-3; maybe TRBD1 (5 bases). Trimming cost V 4 bases and J 0 bases, with 14 bases left between them. The CDR3 contains 16 residues. Germline loops: CDR1 KGHSH, CDR2 LQKENI.

The genes are TRBV25-1 and TRBJ2-5, with 8 positions matching TRBD1. This CDR3 has 16 amino acids. Germline V lookup: CDR1 MGHDK, CDR2 SYGVNS. V was clipped by 4 bases and J by 1 base; unmatched bases: 8. DNA for the CDR3: TGTGCCAGCAGTGCGTCCCGCGGACAGGGCCAAGAGACCCAGTACTTC. Residues: CASSASRGQGQETQYF.

CDR3 DNA sequence: TGTGCCAGCAGTTTATCTAGGCCTAGCGGGAAAGGTTCGAGCTCCTACAATGAGCAGTTCTTC. Translated: CASSLSRPSGKGSSSYNEQFF. The V and J genes are TRBV27 and TRBJ2-1, with 9 nucleotides matching TRBD2. CDR3 length: 21 residues. From germline, CDR1 is MNHEY and CDR2 SMNVEV (reference sequence). The ends lost 0 bases at V and 0 bases at J; junction bases unmatched: 15.

V and J are TRBV28 and TRBJ1-5; no definite D call. The CDR3 consists of 15 residues. Germline V lookup: CDR1 MDHEN, CDR2 SYDVKM. Trimming cost V 3 bases and J 3 bases, with 12 bases left between them. CDR3 loop: CASSFLGQLNQPQHF. For the CDR3, the DNA is TGTGCCAGCAGTTTTCTGGGCCAGCTCAATCAGCCCCAGCATTTT.

V usage is TRBV6-1 and J usage is TRBJ1-3, with D unresolved. CDR3 size: 15 residues. Between the trimmed V and J ends, which lost 7 bases and 3 bases, there was a span of 16 bases. The V gene's germline CDR1 is MNHNS and CDR2 SASEGT. This CDR3 is CASTRKRTSGNTIYF. CDR3 in DNA: TGTGCCAGCACGAGGAAGAGAACTAGTGGAAACACCATATATTTT.

As concerns this clone: Other DNA sequences of this sample code for an identical CDR3. V usage is TRBV27 and J usage is TRBJ2-7, with 7 bases fitting TRBD2. V shed 0 bases, J shed 3 bases, and the junction held 2 bases outside the gene matches. This CDR3 is 14 amino acids long. CDR1 is MNHEY, CDR2 SMNVEV, per germline (reference sequence). This CDR3 reads CASSLSSGGYEQYF. CDR3 coding DNA: TGTGCCAGCAGTTTATCGTCGGGAGGCTACGAGCAGTACTTC.

V and J are TRBV5-6 and TRBJ1-6; weak D call: TRBD1 (6 bases). V lost 3 bases and J lost 7, with 14 bases in between. Germline CDR1 reads SGHDT; CDR2 reads YYEEEE. CDR3 length: 15 amino acids. The CDR3 region has the DNA TGTGCCAGCAGCTGGTACAGGGACCTAAATTCACCCCTCCACTTT. Translating it yields CASSWYRDLNSPLHF.

This chain uses TRBV27 with TRBJ2-3; weak D call: TRBD2 (5 bases). V lost 5 bases to trimming and J lost 6 bases, with 12 bases between them. Germline assignment: CDR1 MNHEY and CDR2 SMNVEV (reference sequence). CDR3 length equals 13 residues. The CDR3 DNA follows: TGTGCCAGCAGTAGTCTAGCACCCGATACGCAGTATTTT. This codes for CASSSLAPDTQYF.

The gene calls are TRBV9 and TRBJ2-5; a weak D match, TRBD2 (6 bases). The CDR3 has 14 residues. CDR1 is SGDLS, CDR2 YYNGEE, per germline. Trimming cost V 4 bases and J 3 bases, with 13 bases left between them. The CDR3 loop is CASSLGLLKETQYF. CDR3 sequence (DNA): TGTGCCAGCAGCTTGGGACTTCTTAAAGAGACCCAGTACTTC. The full variable domain, its missing parts supplied by reference TRBV9 and TRBJ2-5, is DSGVTQTPKHLITATGQRVTLRCSPRSGDLSVYWYQQSLDQGLQFLIQYYNGEERAKGNILERFSAQQFPDLHSELNLSSLELGDSALYFCASSLGLLKETQYFGPGTRLLVL.